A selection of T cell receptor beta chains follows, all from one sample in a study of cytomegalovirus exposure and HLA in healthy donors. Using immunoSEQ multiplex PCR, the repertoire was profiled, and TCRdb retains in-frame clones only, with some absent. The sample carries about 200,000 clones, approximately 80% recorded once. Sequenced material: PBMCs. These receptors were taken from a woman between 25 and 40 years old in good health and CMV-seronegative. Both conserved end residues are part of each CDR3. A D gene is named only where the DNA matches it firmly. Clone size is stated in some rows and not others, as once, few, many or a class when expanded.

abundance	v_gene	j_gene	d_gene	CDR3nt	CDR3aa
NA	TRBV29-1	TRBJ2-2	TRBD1	TGCAGCGTCACCGGGACAGCTAACACCGGGGAGCTGTTTTTT	CSVTGTANTGELFF
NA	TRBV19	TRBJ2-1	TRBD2	TGTGCCAGTACCGATGGAGCGGGGACCTACAATGAGCAGTTCTTC	CASTDGAGTYNEQFF
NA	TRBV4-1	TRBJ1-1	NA	TGCGCCAGCAGCCTAAAAACGGGTGCCGGGACTGAAGCTTTCTTT	CASSLKTGAGTEAFF
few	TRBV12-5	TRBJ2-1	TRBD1	TGTGCTAGTGGTTTGGTACAGCAGGGGACAGCCAACCCTAGCCAATACAATGAGCAGTTCTTC	CASGLVQQGTANPSQYNEQFF
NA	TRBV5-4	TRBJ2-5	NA	TGTGCCAGCAGCTACTTACCAGACAGCCAAGAGACCCAGTACTTC	CASSYLPDSQETQYF
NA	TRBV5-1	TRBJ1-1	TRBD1	TGCGCCAGCAGCTGGACAGGGGAGACTGAAGCTTTCTTT	CASSWTGETEAFF
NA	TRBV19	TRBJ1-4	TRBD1	TGTGCCAGTAAGGACAGGGGAAATGAAAAACTGTTTTTT	CASKDRGNEKLFF
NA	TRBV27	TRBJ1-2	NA	TGTGCCAGCAGTCCCCTTTGGAGGGAGGGGATAAACTATGGCTACACCTTC	CASSPLWREGINYGYTF
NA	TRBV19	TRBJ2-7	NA	TGTGCCAGTAGCGCAGGGGATGGGGAGCAGTACTTC	CASSAGDGEQYF
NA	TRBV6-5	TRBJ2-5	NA	TGTGCCAGCAGTTACGACAGCAACCTAGGGACCCAGTACTTC	CASSYDSNLGTQYF
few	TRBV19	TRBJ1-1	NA	TGTGCCAGTAGTGGGAGACAGGAGAGGGAAGCTTTCTTT	CASSGRQEREAFF
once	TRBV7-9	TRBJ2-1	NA	TGTGCCAGCAGAGGAGAGACAGCTGCTATACTGATTAATGAGCAGTTCTTC	CASRGETAAILINEQFF
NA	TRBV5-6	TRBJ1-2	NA	TGTGCCAGCAGCTTGCCCGGGGACTATGGCTACACCTTC	CASSLPGDYGYTF
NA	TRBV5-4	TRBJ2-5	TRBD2	TGTGCCAGCAGCTTGGACCGGGGGGTTAGGCACTTC	CASSLDRGVRHF
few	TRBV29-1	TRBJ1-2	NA	TGCAGCGTTCTTCTACAGTCCTATGGCTACACCTTC	CSVLLQSYGYTF
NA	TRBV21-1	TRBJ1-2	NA	TGTGCCAGCAGCATACCCAGCTATGGCTACACCTTC	CASSIPSYGYTF
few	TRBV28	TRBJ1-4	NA	TGTGCCAGCAGTTCTCGCCGCGGAGTAGAAAAACTGTTTTTT	CASSSRRGVEKLFF
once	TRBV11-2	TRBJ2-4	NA	TGTGCCAGCAGCCTGCCTAACCGAGACATTCAGTACTTC	CASSLPNRDIQYF
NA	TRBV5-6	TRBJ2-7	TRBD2	TGTGCCAGCAGCCCCGTGGAGCGGGGGCGCTACGAGCAGTACTTC	CASSPVERGRYEQYF
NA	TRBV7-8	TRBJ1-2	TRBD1	TGTGCCAGCAGCTTAGCCTATAAAGGACAGGGTGGAGGCTACACCTTC	CASSLAYKGQGGGYTF
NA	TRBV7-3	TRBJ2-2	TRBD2	TGTGCCAGCAGGTCAGGACTAGCGGGGAACACCGGGGAGCTGTTTTTT	CASRSGLAGNTGELFF
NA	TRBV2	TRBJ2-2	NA	TGTGCCATCTTGGGGGAGGTCGCGAACACCGGGGAGCTGTTTTTT	CAILGEVANTGELFF
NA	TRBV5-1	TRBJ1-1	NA	TGCGCCAGCAGCTTGGCGAAGACCCGAACAGGGACTGAAGCTTTCTTT	CASSLAKTRTGTEAFF
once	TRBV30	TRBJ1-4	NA	TGTGCCTGGAGTGTAGGCAGGGTTAATGAAAAACTGTTTTTT	CAWSVGRVNEKLFF
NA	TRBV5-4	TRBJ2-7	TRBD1	TGTGCCCCCCGACAGGGATCCTACGAGCAGTACTTC	CAPRQGSYEQYF
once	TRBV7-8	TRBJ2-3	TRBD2	TGTGCCAGCAGCTTAGTAGGGACTAGCGGTGGGAAAGATACGCAGTATTTT	CASSLVGTSGGKDTQYF